The 21 T cell receptor beta chains presented below share a single source sample, sequenced in a study of T cell responses to AZD1222 COVID-19 vaccine. Generated by immunoSEQ multiplex PCR, the TCRdb table keeps only in-frame clones and is missing some. The sample consists of tens of thousands of clones, roughly 90% of them appearing once. Sequencing was performed on peripheral blood, taken on day 0 of AZD1222 vaccination. These receptors all stem from an adult in good health.

The rearrangement joins TRBV7-2 to TRBJ1-2, with 8 bases aligning to TRBD1. Germline assignment: CDR1 SGHTA and CDR2 FQGNSA. V lost 5 bases, J lost 2 bases, and 7 bases stayed unmatched. This CDR3 has 15 residues. The CDR3 spells CASSIGQGKNYGYTF. The CDR3 DNA follows: TGTGCCAGCAGCATCGGACAGGGAAAAAACTATGGCTACACCTTC.

The gene calls are TRBV27 and TRBJ1-2; 7 bases map to TRBD1. The CDR3 runs 16 residues. Germline CDR1 and CDR2: MNHEY and SMNVEV (reference sequence). Trimming took 0 bases from V and 8 from J; bases not matched to a gene: 12. In nucleotides, the CDR3 is TGTGCCAGCAGTTTATCCGCAGGGGGGCGGTCTAAGGGCTACACCTTC. As protein: CASSLSAGGRSKGYTF.

The chain combines TRBV19 with TRBJ1-5; 7 nucleotides match TRBD1. This CDR3 is 16 amino acids long. Germline V gene lookup returns CDR1 LNHDA and CDR2 SQIVND (reference sequence). J was trimmed by 7 bases and V by 3 bases; bases with no gene match: 12. CDR3 sequence reads: CASSMGRGSQVQPQHF. CDR3 nucleotide sequence: TGTGCCAGTAGTATGGGCAGGGGGTCGCAAGTGCAGCCCCAGCATTTT.

The CDR3 is CASSGLQQGKNGYTF. DNA of the CDR3: TGCGCCAGCAGTGGCCTCCAACAGGGGAAAAATGGCTACACCTTC. The V call is TRBV10-2, the J call TRBJ1-2; 7 bases match TRBD1. The CDR3 is 15 residues long. J lost 6 bases, V lost 4 bases, and 11 bases had no gene match. CDR1 and CDR2 (germline): WSHSY, SAAADI.

The V gene is TRBV6-5, the J gene TRBJ1-5; 7 bases fit TRBD1. This CDR3 has 16 residues. With 2 bases clipped from V and 2 bases from J, the junction kept 6 bases outside the gene matches. The germline gives CDR1 MNHEY, CDR2 SVGAGI. CDR3 loop: CASSYPGDRGNQPQHF. The CDR3 nucleotides read TGTGCCAGCAGTTACCCCGGGGACAGAGGCAATCAGCCCCAGCATTTT.

The J gene is TRBJ2-7, the V gene TRBV27, with 8 bases fitting TRBD1. V shed 5 bases and J 6 bases; nucleotides not matched to a gene: 9. Germline CDR1 is MNHEY and CDR2 is SMNVEV (reference sequence). This CDR3 comprises 14 residues. For the CDR3, the DNA is TGTGCCAGCAGTCACGACAGGGGTTGGGGCGAGCAGTACTTC. It codes for CASSHDRGWGEQYF.

The chain recombines TRBV10-3 with TRBJ1-1, with a possible D match to TRBD1 (5 bases). CDR1 ENHRY and CDR2 SYGVKD come from the germline V gene. This CDR3 spans 12 amino acids. The V end lost 10 bases, the J end lost 5 bases, and 14 bases lay between the germline ends. In DNA form, the CDR3 reads TGTGCCACGGGATTCGGGGGGACTGAAGCTTTCTTT. Protein: CATGFGGTEAFF.

This chain links TRBV28 with TRBJ1-2, with 7 positions matching TRBD1. From germline, CDR1 is MDHEN and CDR2 SYDVKM. This CDR3 region has 16 residues. The V gene end was trimmed by 9 bases and the J gene end by 5 bases; junction bases not matched to a gene: 18. DNA for the CDR3: TGTGCCAGTACTTCATTAAAAAAGGGGGCTGGATATGGCTACACCTTC. Its translation is CASTSLKKGAGYGYTF.

Written as DNA, the CDR3 is TGTGCCAGCAGTCTAGCCAGAAATTCACCCCTCCACTTT. Its protein is CASSLARNSPLHF. The rearrangement uses TRBV2 and TRBJ1-6; D gene unclear. Per the germline V gene, CDR1 is SNHLY and CDR2 is FYNNEI. Trimming pared 5 bases from V and 7 bases from J, leaving 9 bases between. CDR3 length equals 13 residues. The complete variable domain, with remaining parts taken from reference TRBV2 and TRBJ1-6, reads EPEVTQTPSHQVTQMGQEVILRCVPISNHLYFYWYRQILGQKVEFLVSFYNNEISEKSEIFDDQFSVERPDGSNFTLKIRSTKLEDSAMYFCASSLARNSPLHFGNGTRLTVT.

This chain uses TRBV2 with TRBJ2-2; the D is unclear. From germline, CDR1 is SNHLY and CDR2 FYNNEI. The CDR3 spans 15 residues. The V end was cut by 7 bases, the J end by 4 bases, with 16 bases between. The CDR3 nucleotides are TGTGCCAGCACTACCGGGCCCCGCGGCACCGGGGAGCTGTTTTTT. This gives the protein CASTTGPRGTGELFF.

V and J are TRBV5-1 and TRBJ2-2; TRBD1 or TRBD2 may be the D gene (5 bases each). The CDR3 is 15 amino acids. Germline V gene lookup returns CDR1 SGHRS and CDR2 YFSETQ. V was cut by 0 bases and J by 4 bases, with 10 bases left in between. CDR3 sequence (DNA): TGCGCCAGCAGCTTGGAACAGAGGGGCACCGGGGAGCTGTTTTTT. Protein: CASSLEQRGTGELFF.

The chain joins TRBV10-3 to TRBJ2-1; D possibly corresponds to TRBD1 (6 bases). There are 15 residues in the CDR3. Germline loops: CDR1 ENHRY, CDR2 SYGVKD. Trimming pared 6 bases from V and 4 bases from J, leaving 16 bases between. CDR3 nucleotides: TGTGCCATCAGGGACAGTAACCCAACTTACAATGAGCAGTTCTTC. Translation gives CAIRDSNPTYNEQFF.

The genes are TRBV7-9 and TRBJ2-3; D gene ambiguous. Trimming took off 4 bases at V and 4 bases at J, with 6 bases between the two ends. The CDR3 loop spans 12 amino acids. Germline V gives CDR1 SEHNR, CDR2 FQNEAQ (reference sequence). The chain's CDR3 is CASSSASDTQYF. CDR3 bases: TGTGCCAGCAGCTCGGCGTCAGATACGCAGTATTTT.

In this sample, this clone turned up a few times. The CDR3 DNA follows: TGCGCCAGCAGCCTCCGGCCGTTCCCCGGGGGGCTAATCAATGAGCAGTTCTTC. It encodes CASSLRPFPGGLINEQFF. This rearrangement joins TRBV4-1 to TRBJ2-1; D might be TRBD2 (7 bases). This CDR3 contains 18 residues. Trimming left V 4 bases short and J 6 bases short, with 25 bases between. CDR1 is MGHRA and CDR2 is YSYEKL in the germline V gene.

This rearrangement joins TRBV9 to TRBJ1-4; D perhaps matches TRBD1 (5 bases). CDR3 size: 13 residues. Germline values: CDR1 SGDLS, CDR2 YYNGEE. Trimming left V 0 bases short and J 10 bases short, with 10 bases between. The CDR3 sequence is CASSVGRGRKLFF. The CDR3 DNA reads as TGTGCCAGCAGCGTAGGGCGGGGCCGAAAACTGTTTTTT.

The CDR3 region is CASSQRKGGGSETQYF. For the CDR3, the DNA is TGCGCCAGCAGCCAAAGGAAAGGCGGGGGGTCAGAGACCCAGTACTTC. This chain connects TRBV4-1 to TRBJ2-5; 8 bases match TRBD2. Unmatched junction bases numbered 9, after V lost 2 bases and J lost 4 bases. Germline V lookup: CDR1 MGHRA, CDR2 YSYEKL. The CDR3 has 16 residues.

V is TRBV4-3 and J is TRBJ1-6; 9 positions match TRBD1. The CDR3 is 15 residues long. Germline assignment: CDR1 LGHNA and CDR2 YSLEER. After removal of 4 bases from V and 9 bases from J, the junction contained 7 bases not matched to a gene. The CDR3 reads CASSPTDRGASPLHF. For the CDR3, the DNA is TGCGCCAGCAGCCCAACAGACAGGGGGGCTTCACCCCTCCACTTT.

The V call is TRBV18, the J call TRBJ2-3; a possible D gene is TRBD2 (5 bases). The CDR3 runs to 14 residues. CDR1 KGHSH and CDR2 LQKENI come from the germline V gene. The germline V and J ends were trimmed by 2 bases and 6 bases, with 12 bases remaining between them. In nucleotides, the CDR3 is TGTGCCAGCTCACCAAGTCTAGCTGGGGATACGCAGTATTTT. Amino acids: CASSPSLAGDTQYF.

V and J are TRBV28 and TRBJ1-1, with D unresolved. The V end lost 2 bases, the J end lost 1 base, and 8 bases lay between the germline ends. CDR3 length equals 14 residues. CDR1 is MDHEN, CDR2 SYDVKM, per germline. CDR3 protein: CASSLVHSNTEAFF. The DNA for the CDR3 is TGTGCCAGCAGTTTAGTACACTCGAACACTGAAGCTTTCTTT. Based on the CDR3 plus reference TRBV28 and TRBJ1-1, the full variable domain is DVKVTQSSRYLVKRTGEKVFLECVQDMDHENMFWYRQDPGLGLRLIYFSYDVKMKEKGDIPEGYSVSREKKERFSLILESASTNQTSMYLCASSLVHSNTEAFFGQGTRLTVV.

This rearrangement joins TRBV7-2 to TRBJ2-5, with TRBD2 matching 10 bases. CDR1 is SGHTA and CDR2 is FQGNSA in the germline V gene. V was pared by 0 bases and J by 5 bases, with 9 bases of the junction left unmatched. CDR3 length equals 17 residues. The CDR3 here is CASSLAPQRGGWETQYF. The CDR3 DNA reads TGTGCCAGCAGCTTAGCGCCACAGCGGGGGGGCTGGGAGACCCAGTACTTC.

CDR3 protein: CASRRGGSGYTF. The CDR3 nucleotides read TGTGCCAGCAGGCGCGGGGGATCGGGGTACACCTTC. The chain has TRBV6-5 and TRBJ1-2; TRBD1 is a possible D gene (5 bases). V was trimmed by 6 bases and J by 11 bases, leaving 16 bases between them. Germline lookup yields CDR1 MNHEY and CDR2 SVGAGI. CDR3 size: 12 residues.